This T cell receptor (beta chain) is drawn from a study of cytomegalovirus exposure and HLA in healthy donors. As for the study in general: The Caucasian-associated ancestry cluster held 65% to 85% of 398 genotyped donors.

Amplification used 60 Vbeta primers and 13 Jbeta primers. Original analysis: Approximately 78 million unique TCR beta chains, around 10 million of them shared, were counted by a later analysis. The assay was immunoSEQ multiplex PCR, and TCRdb's table has in-frame clones only and misses some. V, J and clone size derive from that table, while D and trimming were established from the DNA sequence. The repertoire consists of some 170,000 clones, with roughly four fifths occurring once and the leading ten covering 4.1%. This clone occurred once. The CDR3 has 14 residues. The junction had 5 bases not matched to a gene; V was cut back by 6 bases and J by 4 bases. CDR1 is SGHVS and CDR2 is FQNEAQ in the germline V gene.

The sequencing input was PBMCs. This receptor was identified in a man in his fifties in good health and CMV-seropositive. The rearrangement links TRBV7-8 to TRBJ2-7; 11 nucleotides line up with TRBD2. As DNA, the CDR3 is TGTGCCAGCAGTCTTAGCGGGGGGGCATACGAGCAGTACTTC. Protein sequence: CASSLSGGAYEQYF.